The T cell receptor (beta chain) under discussion was sequenced for a study of HIV-infected children after antiretroviral therapy interruption. Study-level points and caveats: The Gini coefficient of naive CD4+ repertoires rose, returning to baseline by 3 years.

This clonotype has only a few counts. Its antigen remains unidentified. A 3' RACE protocol on RNA, with unique molecular identifiers, produced the TCR library. TCRdb independently ran MiXCR on the 3' RACE reads; one entry per CDR3 protein. The sample has roughly 15,000 distinct CDR3 sequences; less than 4% are singletons. Treatment here: PENTA 11 planned treatment interruption arm or continuous ART arm. Only samples with at least 5 million viable PBMCs qualified. The CDR3 spans 13 residues. V was cut by 1 base and J by 1 base, with 4 bases left in between. Per germline, CDR1 SGHVT and CDR2 SQSDAQ. Sequences were derived from CD45RA+ CD4+ T cells from PBMCs, sampled from a donor given antiretroviral therapy, either interrupted or continuous. Subset noted: naive CD4+ CD45RA+ CD45RO- T cells. The origin of this receptor is a child aged 2 to 17 with HIV. The chain combines TRBV7-4 with TRBJ1-1; D gene unclear. CDR3 coding DNA: TGTGCCAGCAGCTTAGAGGCGAACACTGAAGCTTTCTTT. Translation: CASSLEANTEAFF.